A single sample is the source of the 14 T cell receptor beta chains below, sequenced in a study of blood T cell repertoires in COVID-19. Produced via immunoSEQ multiplex PCR; TCRdb's table is partial and in-frame only. The top ten clones hold 7% to 10% of a sample with approximately 150,000 clones, 85% to 90% of them seen once. The sample taken for sequencing was peripheral blood. The receptors come from a woman aged 55 to 70 with acute or convalescent COVID-19.

The chain combines TRBV21-1 with TRBJ2-4; the DNA was not compared with TRBD1, the D call given in the table. TRBV21-1 is tagged as a pseudogene. The CDR3 has 16 amino acids. CDR3 coding DNA: TGTGCCAGCAGCAAACGGGACAAGTTAGCCAAAAACATTCAGTACTTC. This translates into CASSKRDKLAKNIQYF.

This chain joins TRBV5-5 and TRBJ2-2, with D maybe TRBD2 (5 bases). Per the germline V gene, CDR1 is SGHKS and CDR2 is YYEKEE (reference sequence). The germline V and J ends were trimmed by 2 bases and 4 bases, with 24 bases remaining between them. CDR3 length: 19 residues. The chain's CDR3 is CASSFESPGTPGITGELFF. CDR3 DNA: TGTGCCAGCAGCTTTGAGTCTCCAGGAACACCGGGGATCACCGGGGAGCTGTTTTTT.

CDR3 residues: CASSLRQGLAGIDDSPLHF. CDR3 coding DNA: TGTGCCAGCAGCTTAAGACAGGGGCTGGCTGGTATTGATGATTCACCCCTCCACTTT. The chain uses TRBV4-2 and TRBJ1-6, with 8 nucleotides matching TRBD1. CDR1 and CDR2 (germline): LGHNA, YNFKEQ. V gave up 5 bases and J gave up 8 bases; unmatched junction bases: 20. This CDR3 has 19 amino acids.

The rearrangement links TRBV6-5 to TRBJ2-3; D is undetermined. This CDR3 spans 15 amino acids. Germline assignment: CDR1 MNHEY and CDR2 SVGAGI. Trimming cost V 6 bases and J 1 base, with 14 bases left between them. Here the CDR3 reads CASSPRSRGTDTQYF. Here the CDR3 DNA reads TGTGCCAGCAGCCCACGATCCCGGGGCACAGATACGCAGTATTTT.

The chain has TRBV3-1 (or the pseudogene TRBV3-2) and TRBJ2-7, with 13 bases fitting TRBD2. V gave up 5 bases and J gave up 3 bases; unmatched junction bases: 4. Germline CDR1 reads LGHDT; CDR2 reads YNNKEL (reference sequence). This CDR3 is built from 15 residues. The CDR3: CASSSGLAGNYEQYF. CDR3 coding DNA: TGTGCCAGCAGCTCGGGACTAGCGGGGAACTACGAGCAGTACTTC.

The chain is built from TRBV5-1 and TRBJ1-2; D is possibly TRBD1 (5 bases). V lost 2 bases and J lost 4, with 15 bases in between. This CDR3 has 15 amino acids. Germline V gene sequence: CDR1 SGHRS, CDR2 YFSETQ. The CDR3 loop reads CASSFLNRGVYGYTF. The CDR3, as DNA: TGCGCCAGCAGCTTTCTTAATAGGGGCGTCTATGGCTACACCTTC. Using reference TRBV5-1 and TRBJ1-2 for the parts outside the CDR3, the full variable domain is KAGVTQTPRYLIKTRGQQVTLSCSPISGHRSVSWYQQTPGQGLQFLFEYFSETQRNKGNFPGRFSGRQFSNSRSEMNVSTLELGDSALYLCASSFLNRGVYGYTFGSGTRLTVV.

The chain joins TRBV7-6 to TRBJ1-1, with a possible D match to TRBD1 (5 bases). Germline V gives CDR1 SGHVS, CDR2 FNYEAQ. The CDR3 spans 16 residues. Trimming took off 4 bases at V and 0 bases at J, with 15 bases between the two ends. The CDR3 DNA reads TGTGCCAGCAGCTGGGTTGGGGGAGGACTGAACACTGAAGCTTTCTTT. Its protein is CASSWVGGGLNTEAFF.

V usage is TRBV15 and J usage is TRBJ1-2; D ambiguous. Trimming left V 0 bases short and J 0 bases short, with 11 bases between. The CDR3 is 16 residues long. Per germline, CDR1 LNHNV and CDR2 YYDKDF (reference sequence). The CDR3 DNA reads TGTGCCACCAGCAGAGATCGGGCGGGAGCTAACTATGGCTACACCTTC. Its protein is CATSRDRAGANYGYTF.

In regard to this clone: This sequence may be a read error, since a much larger clone differs from it by one base. The rearrangement joins TRBV6-2 or TRBV6-3 to TRBJ2-7; D unclear. CDR3 length: 12 amino acids. Germline-derived CDR1 and CDR2 are MNHEY and SVGEGT. The CDR3 region has the DNA TGTGCCTGCAGTTACCTGGGCCGCGAGCAGTACTTC. Its translation is CACSYLGREQYF.

The J gene is TRBJ2-1, the V gene TRBV12-5; perhaps TRBD2 as D (5 bases). The CDR3 is 16 residues long. V lost 0 bases and J 1 base, leaving 10 bases between the germline ends. The germline CDR1 and CDR2 sequences are LGHNT and FRNRAP. The CDR3 reads CASGLVLGESYNEQFF. The DNA of the CDR3 is TGTGCTAGTGGTTTGGTACTAGGTGAATCCTACAATGAGCAGTTCTTC.

Only one count was recorded for this clone. The J gene is TRBJ1-1, the V gene TRBV29-1; TRBD1 aligns across 9 bases. V lost 7 bases and J lost 0; bases outside the gene matches: 6. Per the germline V gene, CDR1 is SQVTM and CDR2 is ANQGSEA. The CDR3 covers 14 residues. The CDR3 bases are TGCAGCGCTCAGACAGGGGGGATGAACACTGAAGCTTTCTTT. Translating it yields CSAQTGGMNTEAFF.

V gene TRBV15 combines with J gene TRBJ2-5; TRBD2 agrees at 7 bases. The junction had 11 bases not matched to a gene; V was cut back by 5 bases and J by 2 bases. This CDR3 has 16 residues. The germline CDR1 and CDR2 sequences are LNHNV and YYDKDF (reference sequence). The CDR3 nucleotides read TGTGCCACCAGCGAGACGAACGGGGGGATGCAAGAGACCCAGTACTTC. This codes for CATSETNGGMQETQYF.

The V and J genes are TRBV15 and TRBJ2-4, with TRBD2 matching 8 bases. This CDR3 comprises 18 residues. The germline CDR1 and CDR2 sequences are LNHNV and YYDKDF (reference sequence). The V segment lost 2 bases and the J segment 4 bases; nucleotides outside the gene matches: 13. CDR3 loop: CATSRKSGTRQIKNIQYF. The CDR3 DNA is TGTGCCACCAGCAGAAAATCCGGGACTAGGCAAATAAAAAACATTCAGTACTTC. Looking up the rest from reference TRBV15 and TRBJ2-4 gives the full variable domain: DAMVIQNPRYQVTQFGKPVTLSCSQTLNHNVMYWYQQKSSQAPKLLFHYYDKDFNNEADTPDNFQSRRPNTSFCFLDIRSPGLGDTAMYLCATSRKSGTRQIKNIQYFGAGTRLSVL.

This clone appeared a single time. This chain links TRBV7-9 with TRBJ1-3; tentatively, D is TRBD1 (5 bases). Trimming left V 5 bases short and J 8 bases short, with 10 bases between. Germline CDR1 reads SEHNR; CDR2 reads FQNEAQ (reference sequence). The CDR3 has 12 residues. CDR3 loop: CASSPLGDTIYF. The CDR3 nucleotides read TGTGCCAGCAGCCCCTTAGGGGACACCATATATTTT.